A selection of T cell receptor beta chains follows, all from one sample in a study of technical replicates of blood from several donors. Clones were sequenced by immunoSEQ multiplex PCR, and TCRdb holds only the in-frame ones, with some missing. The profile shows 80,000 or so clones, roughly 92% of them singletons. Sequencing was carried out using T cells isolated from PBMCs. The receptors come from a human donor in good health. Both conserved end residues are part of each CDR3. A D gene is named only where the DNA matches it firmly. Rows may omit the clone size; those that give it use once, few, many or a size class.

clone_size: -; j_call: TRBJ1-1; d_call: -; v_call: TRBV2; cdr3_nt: TGTGCCAGCAGTGCGATCGGCGGGTCTAACACTGAAGCTTTCTTT; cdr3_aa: CASSAIGGSNTEAFF
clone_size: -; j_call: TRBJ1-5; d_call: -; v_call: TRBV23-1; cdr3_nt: TGCGCCAGCAGTCAGGGGCTTATGAGCAATCAGCCCCAGCATTTT; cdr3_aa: CASSQGLMSNQPQHF
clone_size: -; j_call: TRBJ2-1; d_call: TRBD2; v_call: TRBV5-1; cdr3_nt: TGCGCCAGCAGCCGCCGGACTAGCGGGGTTTACAATGAGCAGTTCTTC; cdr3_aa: CASSRRTSGVYNEQFF
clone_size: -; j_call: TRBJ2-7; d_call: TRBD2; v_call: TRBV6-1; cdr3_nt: TGTGCCAGCAGTGGACTAGCGGGAGGACCCGTATGGCGCTACGAGCAGTACTTC; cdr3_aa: CASSGLAGGPVWRYEQYF
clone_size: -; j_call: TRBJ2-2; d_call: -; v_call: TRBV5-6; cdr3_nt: TGTGCCAGCAGCTTGTCTTCGTCTAGACTTAACACCGGGGAGCTGTTTTTT; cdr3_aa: CASSLSSSRLNTGELFF
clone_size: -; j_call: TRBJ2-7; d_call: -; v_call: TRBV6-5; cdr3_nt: TGTGCCAGCAGTTACGCCGACGGAGGCTACGAGCAGTACTTC; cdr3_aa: CASSYADGGYEQYF
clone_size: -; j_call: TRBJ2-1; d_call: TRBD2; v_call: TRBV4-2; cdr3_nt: TGTGCCAGCAGCCACCTACCCGGGACTAGCGCGGCCTACAATGAGCAGTTCTTC; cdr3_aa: CASSHLPGTSAAYNEQFF
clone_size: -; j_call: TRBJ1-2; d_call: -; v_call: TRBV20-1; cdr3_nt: TGCAGTGCTCGGGAAAACGGCTACACCTTC; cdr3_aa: CSARENGYTF
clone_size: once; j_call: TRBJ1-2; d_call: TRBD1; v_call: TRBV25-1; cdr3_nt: TGTGCCAGCAGTGAACTCCGGGACAGTTACTCTAACTATGGCTACACCTTC; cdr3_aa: CASSELRDSYSNYGYTF
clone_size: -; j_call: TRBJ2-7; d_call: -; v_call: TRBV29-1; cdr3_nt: TGCAGCGTTGAAGGACAGGGAGGCTACGAGCAGTACTTC; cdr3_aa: CSVEGQGGYEQYF
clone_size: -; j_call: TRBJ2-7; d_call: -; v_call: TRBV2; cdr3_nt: TGTGCCAGCAGTGAGGGGGGACAGAGAAAAGGCACCTACGAGCAGTACTTC; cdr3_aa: CASSEGGQRKGTYEQYF
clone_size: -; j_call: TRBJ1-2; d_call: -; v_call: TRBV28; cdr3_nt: TGTGCCAGCAGTCCCCCCCTTCGTTCCACCGGCTATGGCTACACCTTC; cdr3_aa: CASSPPLRSTGYGYTF
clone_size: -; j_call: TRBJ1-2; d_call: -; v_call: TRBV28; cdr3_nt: TGTGCCAGCAGGGAGGGAGGGACCTATGGCTACACCTTC; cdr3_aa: CASREGGTYGYTF
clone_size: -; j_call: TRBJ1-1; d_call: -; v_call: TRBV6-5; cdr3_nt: TGTGCCAGCAGTTCCCCCGGGACTGAAGCTTTCTTT; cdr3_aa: CASSSPGTEAFF
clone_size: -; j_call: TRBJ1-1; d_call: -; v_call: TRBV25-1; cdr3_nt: TGTGCCAGCAGGGGTGCAGGAGAAGCTTTCTTT; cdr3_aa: CASRGAGEAFF
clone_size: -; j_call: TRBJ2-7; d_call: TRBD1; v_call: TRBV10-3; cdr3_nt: TGTGCCATCAATAGGGACAGCTACTACGAGCAGTACTTC; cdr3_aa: CAINRDSYYEQYF
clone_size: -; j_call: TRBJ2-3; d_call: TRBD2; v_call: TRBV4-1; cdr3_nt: TGCGCCAGCAGCCCACTGGGACTAGCAGCTAGCACAGATACGCAGTATTTT; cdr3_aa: CASSPLGLAASTDTQYF
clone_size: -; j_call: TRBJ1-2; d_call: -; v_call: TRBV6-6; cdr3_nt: TGTGCCAGCAGTTACCGAGCGGAAGTATCTAACTATGGCTACACCTTC; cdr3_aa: CASSYRAEVSNYGYTF
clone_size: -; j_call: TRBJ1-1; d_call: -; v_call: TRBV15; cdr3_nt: TGTGCCACCAGCAGAGATTCAGTGAACACTGAAGCTTTCTTT; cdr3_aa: CATSRDSVNTEAFF
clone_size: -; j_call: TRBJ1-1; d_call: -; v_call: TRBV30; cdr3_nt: TGTGCCTGGAAACAGAACACTGAAGCTTTCTTT; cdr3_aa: CAWKQNTEAFF
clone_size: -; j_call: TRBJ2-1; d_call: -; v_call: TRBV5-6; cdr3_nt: TGTGCCAGCAGCTTTCTCGCGGTAGCAATGGATGAGCAGTTCTTC; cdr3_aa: CASSFLAVAMDEQFF
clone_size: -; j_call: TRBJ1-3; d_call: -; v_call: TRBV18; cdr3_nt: TGTGCCAGCTCACCACCGGCAGATCCTGGAAACACCATATATTTT; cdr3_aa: CASSPPADPGNTIYF
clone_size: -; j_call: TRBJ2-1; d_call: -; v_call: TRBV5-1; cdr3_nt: TGCGCCAGCAGTAGCTCTAGTCTTGAGCAGTTCTTC; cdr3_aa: CASSSSSLEQFF
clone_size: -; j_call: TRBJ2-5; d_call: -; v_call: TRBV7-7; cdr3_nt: TGTGCCAGCAGCTTAAACTACGGGGGGCGACAGACCCAGTACTTC; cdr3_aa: CASSLNYGGRQTQYF
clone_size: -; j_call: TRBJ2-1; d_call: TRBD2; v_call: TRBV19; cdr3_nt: TGTGCCAGTCGTCGGTCAGCGGGAGACAATGAGCAGTTCTTC; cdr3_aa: CASRRSAGDNEQFF
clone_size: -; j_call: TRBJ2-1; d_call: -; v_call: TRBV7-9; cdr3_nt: TGTGCCAGCAGCTTCACGGACAGAAACTTGGGTGAGCAGTTCTTC; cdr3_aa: CASSFTDRNLGEQFF
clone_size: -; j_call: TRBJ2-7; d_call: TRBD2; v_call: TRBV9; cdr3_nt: TGTGCCAGCAGCGTAGGGCCTAGCGGAACAGCGGTCTACGAGCAGTACTTC; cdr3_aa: CASSVGPSGTAVYEQYF
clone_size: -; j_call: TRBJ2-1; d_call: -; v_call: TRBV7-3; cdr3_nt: TGTGCCAGCAGCTTAAGTTTAGCGGTCTCCTACAATGAGCAGTTCTTC; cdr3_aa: CASSLSLAVSYNEQFF
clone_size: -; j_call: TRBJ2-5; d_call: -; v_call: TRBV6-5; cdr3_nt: TGTGCCAGCCGACTCGACATGGGGCGTCAAGAGACCCAGTACTTC; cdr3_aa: CASRLDMGRQETQYF
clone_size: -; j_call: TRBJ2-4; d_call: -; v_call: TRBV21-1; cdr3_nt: TGTGCCAGGGGATCCTGGGAAGGGGTCAGTAACATTCAGTACTTC; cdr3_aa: CARGSWEGVSNIQYF
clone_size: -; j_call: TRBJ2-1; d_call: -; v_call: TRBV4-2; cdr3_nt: TGTGCCAGCAGCCCTTTAGCGGAGCACACCTACAATGAGCAGTTCTTC; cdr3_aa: CASSPLAEHTYNEQFF
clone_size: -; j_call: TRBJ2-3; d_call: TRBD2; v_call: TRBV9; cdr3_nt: TGTGCCAGCAGCGTAGCGGGACTAGCGGGAGCGCAGTATTTT; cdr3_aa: CASSVAGLAGAQYF
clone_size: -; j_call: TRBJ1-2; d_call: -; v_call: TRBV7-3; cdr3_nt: TGTGCCAGCAGCTTAACGTCTTATGGCTACACCTTC; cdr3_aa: CASSLTSYGYTF
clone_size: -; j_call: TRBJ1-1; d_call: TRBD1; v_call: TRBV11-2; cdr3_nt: TGTGCCAGCAGCTTAGCAGGACAGGGGGGGACTGAAGCTTTCTTT; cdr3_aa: CASSLAGQGGTEAFF
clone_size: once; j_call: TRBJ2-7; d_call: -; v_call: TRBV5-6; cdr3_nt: TGTGCCAGCAGCTTCCAGGAAGCTTACGAGCAGTACTTC; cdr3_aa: CASSFQEAYEQYF
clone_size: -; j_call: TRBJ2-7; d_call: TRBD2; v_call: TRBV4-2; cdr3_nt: TGTGCCAGCAGCCAAGATCTTGCTAGCGGGTACCCCCCGTATATTTACGAGCAGTACTTC; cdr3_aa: CASSQDLASGYPPYIYEQYF
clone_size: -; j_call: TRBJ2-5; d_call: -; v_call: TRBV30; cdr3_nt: TGTGCCTGGAGGGGGGGTGTCCAAGAGACCCAGTACTTC; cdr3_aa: CAWRGGVQETQYF
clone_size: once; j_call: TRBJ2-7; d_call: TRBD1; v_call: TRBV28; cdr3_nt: TGTGCCAGCAGCACACCATACCGGGACAGGAATGTCTACGAGCAGTACTTC; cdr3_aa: CASSTPYRDRNVYEQYF
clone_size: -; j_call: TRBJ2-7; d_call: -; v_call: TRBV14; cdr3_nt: TGTGCCAGCAGCCACACGAGACAGGTATACTACGAGCAGTACTTC; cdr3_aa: CASSHTRQVYYEQYF
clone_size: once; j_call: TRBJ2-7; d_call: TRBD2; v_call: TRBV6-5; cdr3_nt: TGTGCCAGCAGCCGGGGACTAGGAAGCTCCTACGAGCAGTACTTC; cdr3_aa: CASSRGLGSSYEQYF
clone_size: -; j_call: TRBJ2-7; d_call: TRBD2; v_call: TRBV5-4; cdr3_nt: TGTGCCAGCAGCCGGACTAGCGGGAGTGCCATCAACGAGCAGTACTTC; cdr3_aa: CASSRTSGSAINEQYF
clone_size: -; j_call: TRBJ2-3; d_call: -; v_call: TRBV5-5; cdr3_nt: TGTGCCAGCAGGCGCGCCGCGGATACGCAGTATTTT; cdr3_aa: CASRRAADTQYF
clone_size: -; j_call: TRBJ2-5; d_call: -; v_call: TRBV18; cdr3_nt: TGTGCCAGCTCACTATTAAAAGAGACCCAGTACTTC; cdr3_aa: CASSLLKETQYF
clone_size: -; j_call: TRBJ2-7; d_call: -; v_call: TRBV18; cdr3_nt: TGTGCCAGCTCAGGACAACCAAACACCTACGAGCAGTACTTC; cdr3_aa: CASSGQPNTYEQYF
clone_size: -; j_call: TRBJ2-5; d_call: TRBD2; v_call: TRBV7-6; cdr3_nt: TGTGCCAGCAGCTTAGGAGAACTAGCGCTGGGAAAGACCCAGTACTTC; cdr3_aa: CASSLGELALGKTQYF
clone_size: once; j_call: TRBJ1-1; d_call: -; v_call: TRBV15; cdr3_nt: TGTGCCACCAGCAGAGATATTGGGGGCGTGAACACTGAAGCTTTCTTT; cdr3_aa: CATSRDIGGVNTEAFF
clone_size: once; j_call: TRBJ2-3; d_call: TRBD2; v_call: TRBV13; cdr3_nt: TGTGCCAGCAACCTCGGGAGGGCCCTTACAGATACGCAGTATTTT; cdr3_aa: CASNLGRALTDTQYF
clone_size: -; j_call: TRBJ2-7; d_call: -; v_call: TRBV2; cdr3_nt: TGTGCCAGCAGTGAAACTCCAGGGAAGTACGAGCAGTACTTC; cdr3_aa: CASSETPGKYEQYF
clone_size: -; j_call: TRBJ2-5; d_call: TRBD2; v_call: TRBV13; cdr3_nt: TGTGCCAGCAGCTCTAGACTAGCGGGGGCTCAAGAGACCCAGTACTTC; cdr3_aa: CASSSRLAGAQETQYF
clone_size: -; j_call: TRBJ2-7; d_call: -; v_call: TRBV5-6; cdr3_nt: TGTGCCAGCAGCGCGACCTACGAGCAGTACTTC; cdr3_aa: CASSATYEQYF
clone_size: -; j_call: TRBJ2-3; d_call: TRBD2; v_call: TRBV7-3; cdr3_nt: TGTGCCAGCAGCCCTAGCCTAGGACTAGCGGGAGGAGATACGCAGTATTTT; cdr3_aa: CASSPSLGLAGGDTQYF
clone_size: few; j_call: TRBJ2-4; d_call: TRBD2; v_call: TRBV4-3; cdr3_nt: TGCGCCAGCAGCCAAGATGGGGCGGGAGCTGGCAAAAACATTCAGTACTTC; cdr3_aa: CASSQDGAGAGKNIQYF
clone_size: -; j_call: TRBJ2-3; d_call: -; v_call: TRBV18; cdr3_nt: TGTGCCAGCTCACCGGATTTACGCGGTGCTAGCACAGATACGCAGTATTTT; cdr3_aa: CASSPDLRGASTDTQYF